This TCR delta chain was found in a study of Vδ1+ human thymocytes. Study-wide findings and caveats: Highly polyclonal TRG and TRD repertoires with Gaussian CDR3 length distributions appeared in thymus.

Sequences come from RNA converted to cDNA by reverse transcription. The CDR3 regions were amplified by multiplex PCR from V-gene primers to a constant-region primer. TCRdb redid the clone calls on the multiplex PCR reads with CATT. The table includes roughly 50,000 delta-chain clones, about 15% detected once. Notes on this clone: Its antigen is not identified.

The CDR3 covers 21 residues. V lost 2 bases and J lost 0; bases outside the gene matches: 16. Germline V gene sequence: CDR1 TSWWSYY, CDR2 QGS. The TCR originated in a boy under two years old who had congenital heart surgery. What was sequenced was Vdelta1+ gamma-delta thymocytes from the thymus. Subset in this sample: FACS-sorted CD3+ TCRalphabeta- TCRVdelta1+ TCRVdelta2- thymocytes. The chain recombines TRDV1 with TRDJ1; TRDD3 matches 12 bases. Written as DNA, the CDR3 is TGTGCTCTTGGGGAAAGAGGGAGTACTGGGGGATACTTAACGTACACCGATAAACTCATCTTT. Protein sequence: CALGERGSTGGYLTYTDKLIF.